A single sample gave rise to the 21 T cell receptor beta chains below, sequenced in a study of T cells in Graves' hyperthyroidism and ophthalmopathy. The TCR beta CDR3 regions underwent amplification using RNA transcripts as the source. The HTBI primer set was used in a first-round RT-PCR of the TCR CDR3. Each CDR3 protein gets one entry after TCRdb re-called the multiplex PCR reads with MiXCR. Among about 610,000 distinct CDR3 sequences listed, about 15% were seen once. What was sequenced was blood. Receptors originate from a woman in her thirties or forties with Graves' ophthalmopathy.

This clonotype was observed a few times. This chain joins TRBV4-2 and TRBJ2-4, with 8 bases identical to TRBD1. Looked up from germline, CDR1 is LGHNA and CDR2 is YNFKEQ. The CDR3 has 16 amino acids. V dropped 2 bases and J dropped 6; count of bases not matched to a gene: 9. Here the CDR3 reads CASSQTSRTGINIQYF. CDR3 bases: TGTGCCAGCAGCCAAACGTCCAGGACAGGGATAAACATTCAGTACTTC.

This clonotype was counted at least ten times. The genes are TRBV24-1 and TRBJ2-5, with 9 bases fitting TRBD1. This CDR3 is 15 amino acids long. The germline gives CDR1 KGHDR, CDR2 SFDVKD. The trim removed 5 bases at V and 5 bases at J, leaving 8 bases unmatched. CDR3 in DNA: TGTGCCACCAGTGCCCCGGGACAGGGTAGGGAGACCCAGTACTTC. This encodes CATSAPGQGRETQYF.

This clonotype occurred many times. CDR3 bases: TGTGCCAGCATTACTTACGGGGTCGGGGAGCTGTTTTTT. Its translation is CASITYGVGELFF. This chain links TRBV12-3 or TRBV12-4 with TRBJ2-2; a weak D match, TRBD2 (5 bases). Trimming shortened V by 7 bases and J by 7 bases, and 13 bases separated the two germline ends. This CDR3 spans 13 amino acids.

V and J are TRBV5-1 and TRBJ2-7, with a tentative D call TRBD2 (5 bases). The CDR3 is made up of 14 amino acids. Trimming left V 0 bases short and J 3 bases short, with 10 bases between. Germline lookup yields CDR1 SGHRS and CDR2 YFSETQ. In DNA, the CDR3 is TGCGCCAGCAGCTTGGTAGGTGCGGGCTACGAGCAGTACTTC. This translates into CASSLVGAGYEQYF.

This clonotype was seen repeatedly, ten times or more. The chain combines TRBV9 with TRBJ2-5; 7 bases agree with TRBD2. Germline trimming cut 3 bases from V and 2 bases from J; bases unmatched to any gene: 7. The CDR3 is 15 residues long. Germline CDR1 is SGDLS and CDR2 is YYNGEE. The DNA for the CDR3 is TGTGCCAGCAGCGCCTCGGGAGGCCCTCAAGAGACCCAGTACTTC. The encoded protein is CASSASGGPQETQYF. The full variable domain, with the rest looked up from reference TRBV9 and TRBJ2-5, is DSGVTQTPKHLITATGQRVTLRCSPRSGDLSVYWYQQSLDQGLQFLIQYYNGEERAKGNILERFSAQQFPDLHSELNLSSLELGDSALYFCASSASGGPQETQYFGPGTRLLVL.

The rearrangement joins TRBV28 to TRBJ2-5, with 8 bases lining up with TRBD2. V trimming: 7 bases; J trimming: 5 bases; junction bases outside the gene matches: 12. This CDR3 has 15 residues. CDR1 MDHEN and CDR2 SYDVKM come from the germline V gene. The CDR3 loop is CASNPGLGRSETQYF. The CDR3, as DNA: TGTGCCAGCAATCCGGGACTAGGTCGCTCGGAGACCCAGTACTTC.

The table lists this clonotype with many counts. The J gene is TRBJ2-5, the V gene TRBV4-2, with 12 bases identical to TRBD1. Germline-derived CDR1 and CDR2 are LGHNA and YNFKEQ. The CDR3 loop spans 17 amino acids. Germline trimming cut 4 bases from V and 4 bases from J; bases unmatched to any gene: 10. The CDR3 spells CASSRGTGGRLRETQYF. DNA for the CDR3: TGTGCCAGCAGCCGAGGGACAGGGGGCAGGTTGAGAGAGACCCAGTACTTC.

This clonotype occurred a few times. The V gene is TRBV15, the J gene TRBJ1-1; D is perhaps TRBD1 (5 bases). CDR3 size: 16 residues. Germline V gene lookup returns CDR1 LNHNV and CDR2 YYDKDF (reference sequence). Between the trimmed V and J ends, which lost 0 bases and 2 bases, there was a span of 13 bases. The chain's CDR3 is CATSRDRGGSNTEAFF. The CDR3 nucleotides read TGTGCCACCAGCAGAGATCGCGGGGGTAGTAACACTGAAGCTTTCTTT.

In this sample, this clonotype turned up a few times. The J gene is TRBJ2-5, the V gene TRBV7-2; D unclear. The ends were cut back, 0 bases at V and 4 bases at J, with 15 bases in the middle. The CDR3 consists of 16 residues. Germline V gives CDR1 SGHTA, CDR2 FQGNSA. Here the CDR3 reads CASSLAWIGWSETQYF. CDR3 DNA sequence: TGTGCCAGCAGCTTAGCGTGGATAGGTTGGTCAGAGACCCAGTACTTC. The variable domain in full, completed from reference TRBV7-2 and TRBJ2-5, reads GAGVSQSPSNKVTEKGKDVELRCDPISGHTALYWYRQSLGQGLEFLIYFQGNSAPDKSGLPSDRFSAERTGGSVSTLTIQRTQQEDSAVYLCASSLAWIGWSETQYFGPGTRLLVL.

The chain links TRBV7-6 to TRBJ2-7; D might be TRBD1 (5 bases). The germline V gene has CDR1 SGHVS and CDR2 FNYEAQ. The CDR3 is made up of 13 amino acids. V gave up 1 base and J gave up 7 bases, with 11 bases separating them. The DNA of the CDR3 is TGTGCCAGCAGCTTAGAATTGGGGCTAGAGCAGTACTTC. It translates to CASSLELGLEQYF.

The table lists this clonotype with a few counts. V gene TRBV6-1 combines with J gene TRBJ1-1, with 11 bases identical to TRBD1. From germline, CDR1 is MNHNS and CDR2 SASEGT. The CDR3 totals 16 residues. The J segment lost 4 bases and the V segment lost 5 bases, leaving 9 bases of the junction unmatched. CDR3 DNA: TGTGCCAGCAGTCCGTACCCCGGACAGGGGGCCACTGAAGCTTTCTTT. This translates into CASSPYPGQGATEAFF.

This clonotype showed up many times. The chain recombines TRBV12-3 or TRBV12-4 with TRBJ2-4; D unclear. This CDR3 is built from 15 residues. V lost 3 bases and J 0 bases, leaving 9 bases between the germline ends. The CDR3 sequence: CASSLGILAKNIQYF. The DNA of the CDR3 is TGTGCCAGCAGTTTGGGGATACTAGCCAAAAACATTCAGTACTTC.

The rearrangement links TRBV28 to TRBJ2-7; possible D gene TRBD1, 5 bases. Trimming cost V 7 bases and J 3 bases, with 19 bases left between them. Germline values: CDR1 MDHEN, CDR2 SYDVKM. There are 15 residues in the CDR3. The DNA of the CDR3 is TGTGCCAGCACTCCTCTGGGGCAGGGTAGCTACGAGCAGTACTTC. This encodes CASTPLGQGSYEQYF.

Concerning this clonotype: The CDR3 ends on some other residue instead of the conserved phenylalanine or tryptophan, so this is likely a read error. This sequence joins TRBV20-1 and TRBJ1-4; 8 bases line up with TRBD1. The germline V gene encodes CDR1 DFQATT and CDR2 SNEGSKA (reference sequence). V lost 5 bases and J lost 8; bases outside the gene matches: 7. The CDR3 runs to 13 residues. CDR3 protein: CSAPDRVREKLFS. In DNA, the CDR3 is TGCAGTGCTCCGGACAGGGTACGGGAAAAACTGTTTTCT.

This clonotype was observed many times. CDR3 in DNA: TGTGCCAGCATCAGAGAGATGGGCGCTGAAGCTTTCTTT. Translated, it gives CASIREMGAEAFF. V usage is TRBV12-3 or TRBV12-4 and J usage is TRBJ1-1; D remains unclear. There are 13 residues in the CDR3. The V and J ends lost 7 bases and 6 bases respectively, with 15 bases between them.

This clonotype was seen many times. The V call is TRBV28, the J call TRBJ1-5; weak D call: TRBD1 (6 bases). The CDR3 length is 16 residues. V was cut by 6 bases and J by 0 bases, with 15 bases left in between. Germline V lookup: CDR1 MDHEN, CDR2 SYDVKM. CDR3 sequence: CASSLPGGLSNQPQHF. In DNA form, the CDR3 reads TGTGCCAGCAGCCTCCCGGGGGGCCTTAGCAATCAGCCCCAGCATTTT.

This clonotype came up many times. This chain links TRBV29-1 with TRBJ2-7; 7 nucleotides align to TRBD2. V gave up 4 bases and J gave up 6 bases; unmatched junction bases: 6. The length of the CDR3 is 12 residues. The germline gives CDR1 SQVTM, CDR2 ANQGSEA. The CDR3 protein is CSVGNPGGEQYF. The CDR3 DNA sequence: TGCAGCGTTGGGAACCCGGGAGGCGAGCAGTACTTC.

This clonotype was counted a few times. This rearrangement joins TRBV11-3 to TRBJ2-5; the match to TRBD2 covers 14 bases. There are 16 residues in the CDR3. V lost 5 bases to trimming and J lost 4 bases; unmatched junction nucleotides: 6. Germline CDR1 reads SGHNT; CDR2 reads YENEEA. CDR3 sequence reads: CASSRGTSGSGETQYF. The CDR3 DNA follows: TGTGCCAGCAGCCGAGGGACTAGCGGGAGCGGAGAGACCCAGTACTTC.

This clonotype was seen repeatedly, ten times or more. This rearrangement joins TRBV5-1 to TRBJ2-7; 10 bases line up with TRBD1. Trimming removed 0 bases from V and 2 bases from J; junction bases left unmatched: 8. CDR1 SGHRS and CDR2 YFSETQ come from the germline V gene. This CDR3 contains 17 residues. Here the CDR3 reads CASSLGARGQGAYEQYF. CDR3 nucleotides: TGCGCCAGCAGCTTGGGGGCTCGCGGACAGGGGGCCTACGAGCAGTACTTC.

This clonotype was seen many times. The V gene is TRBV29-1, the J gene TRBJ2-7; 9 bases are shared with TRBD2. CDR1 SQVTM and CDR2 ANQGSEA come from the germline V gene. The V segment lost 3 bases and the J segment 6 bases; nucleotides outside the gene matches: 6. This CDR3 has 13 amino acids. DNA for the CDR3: TGCAGCGTTGAGGCCGGACTAGCGACCGAGCAGTACTTC. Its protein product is CSVEAGLATEQYF.

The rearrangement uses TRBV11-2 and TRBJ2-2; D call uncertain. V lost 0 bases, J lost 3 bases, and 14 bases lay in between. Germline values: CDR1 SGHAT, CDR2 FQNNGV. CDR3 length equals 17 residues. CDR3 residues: CASSLDRGYQDTGELFF. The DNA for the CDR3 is TGTGCCAGCAGCTTAGATAGAGGTTACCAGGACACCGGGGAGCTGTTTTTT.